The rows below give T cell receptor beta chains drawn from one sample of a study of T-cell reconstitution after alpha-beta-depleted transplantation in children. Using its own MiXCR run on the PCR reads, TCRdb lists one record per CDR3 protein. The sample contains around 440,000 distinct CDR3 sequences, about 17% of which appear only once. The specimen comprised PBMCs, mostly from graft donor cells, sampled 360 days after TCRalphabeta/CD19-depleted stem cell transplant. All receptors come from a boy younger than two who had a stem cell transplant for Wiskott-Aldrich syndrome, so the T cells may come from the graft donor. The CDR3 runs from the conserved cysteine through the conserved F or W. The D gene is left open where the match is weak. For some rows the clone size is stated as once, few or many, or as a class when expanded; others skip it.

clone_size,j_call,d_call,v_call,cdr3_aa,cdr3_nt
NA,TRBJ2-3,NA,TRBV7-2,CASSYQRGAGTDTQYF,TGTGCCAGCAGTTATCAACGGGGGGCGGGGACAGATACGCAGTATTTT
many,TRBJ2-3,NA,TRBV5-1,CASSLFPDTQYF,TGCGCCAGCAGCTTGTTCCCAGATACGCAGTATTTT
NA,TRBJ2-3,TRBD2,TRBV15,CATSSPAGPTDTQYF,TGTGCCACCAGCAGCCCAGCGGGGCCCACAGATACGCAGTATTTT
NA,TRBJ1-4,TRBD1,TRBV20-1,CSAPTGRGEKLFF,TGCAGTGCCCCGACAGGGCGGGGTGAAAAACTGTTTTTT
few,TRBJ1-1,NA,TRBV20-1,CSARVGADTEAFF,TGCAGTGCTAGAGTGGGGGCGGACACTGAAGCTTTCTTT
NA,TRBJ2-7,TRBD2,TRBV5-1,CASSFRRTSGNSYEQYF,TGCGCCAGCAGCTTCAGACGGACTAGCGGGAACTCCTACGAGCAGTACTTC
NA,TRBJ1-6,NA,TRBV11-2,CASSPTREGTPLHF,TGTGCCAGCAGCCCAACCCGGGAAGGGACCCCCCTCCACTTT
few,TRBJ2-6,NA,TRBV2,CASSVAESGANVLTF,TGTGCCAGCAGTGTAGCGGAGTCTGGGGCCAACGTCCTGACTTTC
few,TRBJ2-7,NA,TRBV7-2,CASSDRLTSNTYEQYF,TGTGCCAGCAGCGACCGGCTTACTAGCAATACCTACGAGCAGTACTTC
NA,TRBJ1-6,TRBD1,TRBV20-1,CSAGQGAGSPLHF,TGCAGTGCTGGACAGGGGGCAGGTTCACCCCTCCACTTT
NA,TRBJ2-7,TRBD1,TRBV7-6,CASSSPRDRAHEQYF,TGTGCCAGCAGCTCACCAAGGGACAGGGCCCACGAGCAGTACTTC
NA,TRBJ2-1,NA,TRBV12-3/TRBV12-4,CASSLILNGEPGFF,TGTGCCAGCAGTTTGATCCTAAACGGGGAGCCAGGGTTCTTC
few,TRBJ2-3,NA,TRBV27,CASSPRTKTRVFGTQYF,TGTGCCAGCAGTCCCAGGACTAAAACTCGGGTTTTTGGTACGCAGTATTTT
few,TRBJ2-5,NA,TRBV27,CASSSPGSTQYF,TGTGCCAGCAGTTCCCCGGGGAGCACCCAGTACTTC
NA,TRBJ2-7,NA,TRBV7-9,CASSPHYEQYF,TGTGCCAGCAGCCCCCACTACGAGCAGTACTTC
many,TRBJ2-1,TRBD2,TRBV7-9,CASSLKASGRTRNEQFF,TGTGCCAGCAGCTTAAAAGCTAGCGGGAGGACGCGGAATGAGCAGTTCTTC
few,TRBJ2-7,TRBD1,TRBV4-1,CASSPLTGVSKSVQYF,TGCGCCAGCAGCCCCTTAACAGGGGTTAGTAAGTCAGTGCAGTACTTC
few,TRBJ2-1,NA,TRBV5-1,CASSLRAAPNEQFF,TGCGCCAGCAGCTTGAGGGCGGCTCCTAATGAGCAGTTCTTC
few,TRBJ2-7,TRBD1,TRBV4-1,CASSQGDRSSYEQYF,TGCGCCAGCAGCCAGGGGGACAGGAGCTCCTACGAGCAGTACTTC
few,TRBJ2-3,NA,TRBV4-3,CASSPGLTRGTDTQYF,TGCGCCAGCAGCCCGGGTTTAACAAGAGGCACAGATACGCAGTATTTT
few,TRBJ1-6,TRBD1,TRBV6-1,CASSAAGTGVNSPLHF,TGTGCCAGCAGTGCAGCCGGGACAGGGGTAAATTCACCCCTCCACTTT
few,TRBJ2-3,NA,TRBV5-5,CASSLWDTQYF,TGTGCCAGCAGCTTATGGGATACGCAGTATTTT
NA,TRBJ2-7,NA,TRBV5-4,CASSSQGEQYF,TGTGCCAGCAGCTCGCAGGGGGAGCAGTACTTC
few,TRBJ2-1,TRBD1,TRBV14,CASSQRQGELGSEQFF,TGTGCCAGCAGCCAGCGTCAGGGGGAATTAGGTAGTGAGCAGTTCTTC
NA,TRBJ2-7,NA,TRBV12-3/TRBV12-4,CASSSHSKGDRTYEQYF,TGTGCCAGCAGTTCCCATTCTAAGGGCGACCGAACCTACGAGCAGTACTTC
few,TRBJ2-2,NA,TRBV3-1,CASSQDESMGTGELFF,TGTGCCAGCAGCCAAGATGAATCGATGGGCACCGGGGAGCTGTTTTTT
NA,TRBJ2-5,TRBD1,TRBV20-1,CSAWTGGMTQYF,TGCAGTGCTTGGACAGGGGGGATGACCCAGTACTTC
NA,TRBJ1-3,TRBD1,TRBV4-1,CASSQLWDRGNTIYF,TGCGCCAGCAGCCAACTGTGGGACAGGGGAAACACCATATATTTT
NA,TRBJ2-1,TRBD2,TRBV3-1,CASSQVWQRGDYNEQFF,TGTGCCAGCAGCCAAGTTTGGCAGCGGGGGGATTACAATGAGCAGTTCTTC
few,TRBJ2-7,NA,TRBV3-1,CASSGGTFSYEQYF,TGTGCCAGCAGCGGAGGGACCTTTTCGTACGAGCAGTACTTC
many,TRBJ2-2,NA,TRBV24-1,CATEGAGELFF,TGTGCCACGGAGGGGGCCGGGGAGCTGTTTTTT
many,TRBJ2-6,NA,TRBV5-1,CASSLALLSGANVLTF,TGCGCCAGCAGCTTGGCTCTCCTCTCTGGGGCCAACGTCCTGACTTTC
NA,TRBJ2-6,NA,TRBV6-1,CASSANPVANVLTF,TGTGCCAGCAGTGCGAACCCCGTGGCCAACGTCCTGACTTTC
NA,TRBJ2-4,NA,TRBV12-3/TRBV12-4,CASSPEGPGENIQYF,TGTGCCAGCAGCCCTGAGGGACCAGGCGAAAACATTCAGTACTTC
NA,TRBJ1-5,NA,TRBV28,CASSLNPGDGQPQHF,TGTGCCAGCAGTTTAAACCCTGGGGATGGTCAGCCCCAGCATTTT
NA,TRBJ2-7,TRBD2,TRBV15,CATSRVSRAGDEQYF,TGTGCCACCAGCAGAGTATCGAGAGCGGGGGACGAGCAGTACTTC
NA,TRBJ2-2,NA,TRBV19,CASSDTTNTGELFF,TGTGCCAGTTCCGACACGACGAACACCGGGGAGCTGTTTTTT
many,TRBJ2-7,NA,TRBV4-3,CASSQGLGGSSYEQYF,TGCGCCAGCAGCCAAGGGCTAGGTGGGAGTAGCTACGAGCAGTACTTC
NA,TRBJ2-5,TRBD2,TRBV4-1,CASSRTPGLRQETQYF,TGCGCCAGCAGCCGTACACCGGGACTAAGACAAGAGACCCAGTACTTC
NA,TRBJ2-5,TRBD1,TRBV5-1,CASSLARDSQETQYF,TGCGCCAGCAGCTTGGCCCGGGACAGCCAAGAGACCCAGTACTTC
NA,TRBJ2-1,TRBD2,TRBV7-9,CASSSAGGPTYNEQFF,TGTGCCAGCAGCTCGGCGGGGGGGCCGACCTACAATGAGCAGTTCTTC
many,TRBJ2-7,NA,TRBV12-3/TRBV12-4,CASSLVRGEQYF,TGTGCCAGCAGTTTAGTCAGGGGCGAGCAGTACTTC
NA,TRBJ2-3,TRBD2,TRBV24-1,CATAGGGHRDATQYF,TGTGCCACCGCGGGGGGAGGACACAGGGACGCTACGCAGTATTTT
few,TRBJ2-5,NA,TRBV3-1,CASSQDLRSSWQETQYF,TGTGCCAGCAGCCAAGATTTAAGGAGTTCGTGGCAAGAGACCCAGTACTTC
few,TRBJ2-1,TRBD2,TRBV28,CASSPQLAASYNEQFF,TGTGCCAGCAGTCCTCAGCTAGCGGCTTCCTACAATGAGCAGTTCTTC
NA,TRBJ1-2,NA,TRBV6-5,CASGSQAGRDGYTF,TGTGCCAGCGGTTCCCAGGCTGGAAGGGATGGCTACACCTTC
few,TRBJ2-4,NA,TRBV6-2/TRBV6-3,CASSPGGPPRGNIQYF,TGTGCCAGCAGCCCGGGCGGTCCGCCTAGGGGAAACATTCAGTACTTC
NA,TRBJ2-7,TRBD1,TRBV5-6,CASMGETGVNEQYF,TGTGCCAGCATGGGGGAGACAGGGGTCAACGAGCAGTACTTC
few,TRBJ2-5,NA,TRBV5-5,CASSPRAPSGETQYF,TGTGCCAGCAGCCCTAGAGCGCCGTCAGGAGAGACCCAGTACTTC
NA,TRBJ2-5,TRBD1,TRBV29-1,CSALTGEETQYF,TGCAGCGCTCTGACAGGGGAAGAGACCCAGTACTTC
NA,TRBJ2-6,TRBD1,TRBV12-3/TRBV12-4,CASSLQGNGANVLTF,TGTGCCAGCAGTCTACAGGGGAATGGGGCCAACGTCCTGACTTTC
NA,TRBJ1-4,NA,TRBV7-2,CASSFQDRSNEKLFF,TGTGCCAGCAGCTTCCAAGACAGATCTAATGAAAAACTGTTTTTT
few,TRBJ2-1,NA,TRBV6-2/TRBV6-3,CASSYNRPSGEQFF,TGTGCCAGCAGTTACAACAGACCTTCGGGTGAGCAGTTCTTC